Below are 17 T cell receptor beta chains sequenced from a single sample in a study of CD8 T cells in ankylosing spondylitis (dated by TCRdb to the late 2010s). Results and caveats for the whole study, not just this receptor: A TCR beta motif made up of several highly homologous amino acid variants appeared to be characteristic of blood from ankylosing spondylitis patients.

The library came from 5' RACE. Sequencer: Illumina HiSeq 2500. The public reads were quality trimmed at Q25 with fastp and then assembled into clones with MiXCR by TCRdb, keeping productive beta chains. Rows are combined by CDR3 protein, so each entry shows the most common genes and DNA. This sample lists some 840,000 distinct CDR3 sequences; about 10% were detected once. The top ten clones comprise just over 0.5% of the sample. These TCRs' antigens remain unknown. Sequenced sample: blood, either unsorted or a sorted T cell fraction (not recorded which). These receptors were obtained from a male donor with ankylosing spondylitis.

The chain is built from TRBV4-2 and TRBJ2-1; 9 bases agree with TRBD2. J lost 3 bases, V lost 4 bases, and 7 bases had no gene match. Germline CDR1 is LGHNA and CDR2 is YNFKEQ. CDR3 size: 16 residues. The CDR3 loop reads CASSRDPSGVYNEQFF. CDR3 DNA: TGTGCCAGCAGCCGGGACCCTAGCGGGGTCTACAATGAGCAGTTCTTC.

V gene TRBV27 combines with J gene TRBJ2-1; 15 bases line up with TRBD2. Per the germline V gene, CDR1 is MNHEY and CDR2 is SMNVEV (reference sequence). The CDR3 consists of 17 residues. J lost 7 bases, V lost 5 bases, and 9 bases had no gene match. In DNA, the CDR3 is TGTGCCAGCAGTCCTGGGACTAGCGGGGGGTCGTGGAATGAGCAGTTCTTC. The encoded protein is CASSPGTSGGSWNEQFF.

The rearrangement links TRBV20-1 to TRBJ2-1, with 10 bases lining up with TRBD2. The CDR3 has 15 amino acids. The J segment lost 3 bases and the V segment lost 4 bases, leaving 6 bases of the junction unmatched. Germline CDR1 DFQATT, CDR2 SNEGSKA (reference sequence). CDR3 protein: CSAIPGLAFYNEQFF. DNA for the CDR3: TGCAGTGCTATTCCGGGACTAGCGTTCTACAATGAGCAGTTCTTC.

Only a few counts were recorded for this clonotype. The rearrangement links TRBV12-3 or TRBV12-4 to TRBJ2-5; 7 positions match TRBD1. Trimming cost V 6 bases and J 5 bases; bases outside gene matches: 6. This CDR3 comprises 13 residues. CDR3: CASSRQGPETQYF. CDR3 DNA: TGTGCCAGCAGCCGACAGGGTCCCGAGACCCAGTACTTC.

This clonotype appeared many times. J is TRBJ1-5 and V is TRBV29-1, with TRBD1 identical over 9 bases. Germline V gene data show CDR1 as SQVTM and CDR2 as ANQGSEA. The J segment lost 4 bases and the V segment lost 7 bases, leaving 5 bases of the junction unmatched. This CDR3 region has 13 residues. As DNA, the CDR3 is TGCAGCGCCTGGGACAGGGAGAATCAGCCCCAGCATTTT. Translating gives CSAWDRENQPQHF.

V and J are TRBV18 and TRBJ2-5; 8 bases are shared with TRBD1. Germline V gene sequence: CDR1 KGHSH, CDR2 LQKENI. V shed 3 bases and J 2 bases; nucleotides not matched to a gene: 5. The CDR3 contains 15 residues. The CDR3 coding sequence is TGTGCCAGCTCACCTGCCCGGACAGGGCAAGAGACCCAGTACTTC. This encodes CASSPARTGQETQYF. Full variable domain (rest looked up from reference TRBV18 and TRBJ2-5): NAGVMQNPRHLVRRRGQEARLRCSPMKGHSHVYWYRQLPEEGLKFMVYLQKENIIDESGMPKERFSAEFPKEGPSILRIQQVVRGDSAAYFCASSPARTGQETQYFGPGTRLLVL.

This clonotype was detected many times. The chain recombines TRBV6-1 with TRBJ2-7; TRBD2 matches 11 bases. Trimming took 9 bases from V and 7 from J; bases not matched to a gene: 11. From germline, CDR1 is MNHNS and CDR2 SASEGT. This CDR3 is built from 14 residues. The CDR3 nucleotides are TGTGCCAGTGCTTTTAGCGGGAGGGCCGGTGAGCAGTACTTC. Protein product: CASAFSGRAGEQYF.

This clonotype was counted between two and nine times. This chain uses TRBV18 with TRBJ1-2, with 7 bases identical to TRBD1. The CDR3 covers 13 residues. V was clipped by 3 bases and J by 6 bases; unmatched bases: 4. Germline CDR1 and CDR2: KGHSH and LQKENI. The CDR3 region is CASSPLTGDGYTF. The CDR3 region has the DNA TGTGCCAGCTCACCTTTAACAGGGGATGGCTACACCTTC.

This clonotype was counted only a few times. CDR3 sequence reads: CASSPAAGNQPQHF. CDR3 coding DNA: TGTGCCAGCTCACCAGCGGCAGGGAATCAGCCCCAGCATTTT. This chain connects TRBV18 to TRBJ1-5; weak D call: TRBD1 (5 bases). Germline CDR1 reads KGHSH; CDR2 reads LQKENI. The V end was cut by 2 bases, the J end by 4 bases, with 9 bases between. The CDR3 is made up of 14 amino acids.

This clonotype was seen at least ten times. V gene TRBV29-1 combines with J gene TRBJ1-2; D is possibly TRBD1 (5 bases). CDR3 size: 11 residues. Trimming stripped 7 bases from V and 3 bases from J, with 9 bases between. Germline assignment: CDR1 SQVTM and CDR2 ANQGSEA. The CDR3 sequence is CSAQADYGYTF. The CDR3 nucleotides read TGCAGCGCACAGGCTGACTATGGCTACACCTTC.

This clonotype showed up many times. The rearrangement links TRBV7-3 to TRBJ2-3; D might be TRBD2 (5 bases). The V end lost 6 bases, the J end lost 0 bases, and 10 bases lay between the germline ends. Germline V gene data show CDR1 as SGHTA and CDR2 as FQGTGA. There are 14 residues in the CDR3. The CDR3 is CASRRAASTDTQYF. CDR3 bases: TGTGCCAGCAGGCGAGCGGCTAGCACAGATACGCAGTATTTT.

The chain joins TRBV20-1 to TRBJ1-6; D is unclear. V was shortened by 6 bases and J by 0 bases, with 15 bases between the two germline ends. The germline gives CDR1 DFQATT, CDR2 SNEGSKA (reference sequence). The CDR3 has 16 amino acids. The CDR3 sequence: CSAQRASSSYNSPLHF. DNA of the CDR3: TGCAGTGCACAGCGAGCCAGCAGCTCCTATAATTCACCCCTCCACTTT.

J is TRBJ1-6 and V is TRBV6-2 or TRBV6-3; TRBD1 matches at 8 bases. The CDR3 consists of 13 residues. V gave up 7 bases and J gave up 15 bases; unmatched junction bases: 11. Germline V gives CDR1 MNHEY, CDR2 SVGEGT. For the CDR3, the DNA is TGTGCCAGCAAAGGGACAGGCCAATACGGCCTCCACTTT. Translation: CASKGTGQYGLHF.

This clonotype was seen at least ten times. V usage is TRBV7-3 and J usage is TRBJ1-1, with TRBD1 identical over 8 bases. CDR1 and CDR2 from the germline V gene are SGHTA and FQGTGA. Trimming at V came to 5 bases and at J to 4 bases, leaving 0 bases not matched to a gene. CDR3 length: 12 residues. CDR3 in amino acids: CASSTGGTEAFF. CDR3 bases: TGTGCCAGCAGCACAGGGGGCACTGAAGCTTTCTTT.

This chain's CDR3 is CASSFPGTGGAETQYF. Written as DNA, the CDR3 is TGTGCCAGCAGCTTCCCCGGGACAGGGGGCGCGGAGACCCAGTACTTC. The V and J genes are TRBV5-5 and TRBJ2-5, with TRBD1 matching over 12 bases. There are 16 residues in the CDR3. Germline V gene sequence: CDR1 SGHKS, CDR2 YYEKEE (reference sequence). J gave up 5 bases and V 2 bases, and 7 bases lay outside the gene matches.

The chain carries TRBV11-2 and TRBJ2-1; 7 positions agree with TRBD1. J was trimmed by 1 base and V by 10 bases; bases with no gene match: 7. Germline CDR1 is SGHAT and CDR2 is FQNNGV. The CDR3 length is 14 residues. This chain's CDR3 is CATRPGQSYNEQFF. CDR3 DNA sequence: TGTGCCACAAGACCGGGACAGTCCTACAATGAGCAGTTCTTC.

This clonotype was detected only a few times. The gene calls are TRBV12-3 or TRBV12-4 and TRBJ1-1; 9 positions match TRBD1. The CDR3 has 15 amino acids. Trimming removed 5 bases from V and 4 bases from J; junction bases left unmatched: 8. CDR3 sequence (DNA): TGTGCCAGCAGTCCCGGGACAGGGTTAGGCACTGAAGCTTTCTTT. Protein sequence: CASSPGTGLGTEAFF.